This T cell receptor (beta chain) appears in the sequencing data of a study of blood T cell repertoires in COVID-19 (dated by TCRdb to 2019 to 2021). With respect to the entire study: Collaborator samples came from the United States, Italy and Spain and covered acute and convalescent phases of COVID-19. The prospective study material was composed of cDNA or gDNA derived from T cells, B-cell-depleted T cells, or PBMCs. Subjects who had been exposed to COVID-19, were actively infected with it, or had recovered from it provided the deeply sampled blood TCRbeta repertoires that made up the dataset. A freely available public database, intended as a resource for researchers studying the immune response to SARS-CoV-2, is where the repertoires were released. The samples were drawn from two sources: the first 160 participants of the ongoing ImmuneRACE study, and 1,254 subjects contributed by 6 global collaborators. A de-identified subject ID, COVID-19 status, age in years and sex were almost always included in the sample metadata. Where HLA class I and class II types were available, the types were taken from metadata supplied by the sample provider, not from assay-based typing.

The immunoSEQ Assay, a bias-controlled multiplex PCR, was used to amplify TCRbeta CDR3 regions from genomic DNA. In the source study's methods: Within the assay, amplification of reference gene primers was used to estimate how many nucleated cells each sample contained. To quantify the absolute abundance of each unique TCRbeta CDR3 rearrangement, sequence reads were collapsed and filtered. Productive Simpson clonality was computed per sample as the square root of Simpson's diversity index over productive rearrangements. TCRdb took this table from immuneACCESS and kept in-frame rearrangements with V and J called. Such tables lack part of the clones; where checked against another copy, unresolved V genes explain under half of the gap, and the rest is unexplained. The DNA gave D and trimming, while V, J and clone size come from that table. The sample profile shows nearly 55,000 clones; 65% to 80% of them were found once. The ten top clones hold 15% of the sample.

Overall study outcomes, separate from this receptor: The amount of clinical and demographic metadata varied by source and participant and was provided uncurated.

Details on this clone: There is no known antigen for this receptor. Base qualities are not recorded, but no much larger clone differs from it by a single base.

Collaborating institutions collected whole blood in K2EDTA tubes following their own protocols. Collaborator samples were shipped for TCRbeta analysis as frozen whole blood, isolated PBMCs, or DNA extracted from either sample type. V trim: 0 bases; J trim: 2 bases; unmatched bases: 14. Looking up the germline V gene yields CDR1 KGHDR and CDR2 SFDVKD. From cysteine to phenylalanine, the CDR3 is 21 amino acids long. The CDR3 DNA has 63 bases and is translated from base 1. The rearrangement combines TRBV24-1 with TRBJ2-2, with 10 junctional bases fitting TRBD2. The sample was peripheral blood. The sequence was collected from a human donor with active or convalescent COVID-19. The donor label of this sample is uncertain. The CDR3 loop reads CATSDLMILAGGLPNTGELFF. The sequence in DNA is TGTGCCACCAGTGATTTGATGATATTAGCGGGAGGCCTCCCAAACACCGGGGAGCTGTTTTTT.